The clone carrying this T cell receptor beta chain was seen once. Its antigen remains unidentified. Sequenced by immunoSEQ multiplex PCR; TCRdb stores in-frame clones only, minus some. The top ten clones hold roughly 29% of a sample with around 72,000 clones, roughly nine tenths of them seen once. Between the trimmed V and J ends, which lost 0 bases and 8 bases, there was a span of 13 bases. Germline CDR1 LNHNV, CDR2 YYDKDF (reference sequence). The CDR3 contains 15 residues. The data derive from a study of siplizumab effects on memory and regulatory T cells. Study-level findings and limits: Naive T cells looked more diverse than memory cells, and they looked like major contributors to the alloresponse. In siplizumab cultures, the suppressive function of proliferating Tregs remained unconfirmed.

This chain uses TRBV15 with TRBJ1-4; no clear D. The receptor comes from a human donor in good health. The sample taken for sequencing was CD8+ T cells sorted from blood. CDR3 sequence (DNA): TGTGCCACCAGCAGAGATATCATGATGGGAGAAAAACTGTTTTTT. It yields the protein CATSRDIMMGEKLFF.